The 21 T cell receptor beta chains given below trace back to one sample, sequenced in a study of control samples from healthy donors and cancer patients. Sequencing used immunoSEQ multiplex PCR; TCRdb keeps in-frame clones, though not all of them. Of some 120,000 clones in the sample, over 85% are singletons; the top ten hold about 3.6%. Sequenced input: blood. Receptors originate from a man aged 30 to 45 in good health.

V is TRBV19 and J is TRBJ1-6; D is unresolved. The CDR3 covers 13 residues. The germline CDR1 and CDR2 sequences are LNHDA and SQIVND (reference sequence). Trimming took 8 bases from V and 3 from J, leaving 8 bases between them. The CDR3 loop is CASERDYNSPLHF. The CDR3 DNA reads TGTGCCAGTGAGCGGGACTATAATTCACCCCTCCACTTT.

This chain links TRBV4-3 with TRBJ1-3; perhaps TRBD1 as D (6 bases). This CDR3 comprises 17 residues. CDR1 is LGHNA and CDR2 is YSLEER in the germline V gene. Trimming left V 1 base short and J 2 bases short, with 15 bases between. In DNA, the CDR3 is TGCGCCAGCAGCCAAGTCCTACAGGGAGGGACTGGAAACACCATATATTTT. This codes for CASSQVLQGGTGNTIYF.

This chain joins TRBV18 and TRBJ1-1; D is possibly TRBD1 (5 bases). The germline gives CDR1 KGHSH, CDR2 LQKENI. The CDR3 consists of 17 residues. The V gene lost 0 bases and the J gene lost 5 bases, with 19 bases spanning the gap. The CDR3 loop is CASSPPPGYWGSTEAFF. The CDR3 DNA sequence: TGTGCCAGCTCACCACCACCCGGCTATTGGGGGTCGACTGAAGCTTTCTTT.

The chain couples TRBV5-1 to TRBJ1-1; 7 bases are a match to TRBD1. V lost 2 bases, J lost 5 bases, and 12 bases stayed unmatched. The length of the CDR3 is 16 residues. Germline CDR1 and CDR2: SGHRS and YFSETQ. CDR3 bases: TGCGCCAGCAGCTTAGGGGGCACAGGGGAAGGGACTGAAGCTTTCTTT. Its protein product is CASSLGGTGEGTEAFF.

The chain couples TRBV24-1 to TRBJ2-7, with TRBD2 as a possible D gene (5 bases). The CDR3 totals 14 residues. Germline CDR1 KGHDR, CDR2 SFDVKD. Deletions cut 3 bases from V and 6 bases from J, with 14 bases between. The CDR3 reads CATSDTSSGREQYF. In DNA, the CDR3 is TGTGCCACCAGTGATACTAGTTCTGGGCGCGAGCAGTACTTC.

The chain couples TRBV18 to TRBJ1-4, with TRBD1 matching over 9 bases. This CDR3 region has 17 residues. With 1 base clipped from V and 5 bases from J, the junction kept 8 bases outside the gene matches. Germline CDR1 KGHSH, CDR2 LQKENI. CDR3 coding DNA: TGTGCCAGCTCACCACTGGTCCCAGGACAGGGGAATGAAAAACTGTTTTTT. It codes for CASSPLVPGQGNEKLFF. The whole variable domain, filled in from reference TRBV18 and TRBJ1-4, reads NAGVMQNPRHLVRRRGQEARLRCSPMKGHSHVYWYRQLPEEGLKFMVYLQKENIIDESGMPKERFSAEFPKEGPSILRIQQVVRGDSAAYFCASSPLVPGQGNEKLFFGSGTQLSVL.

The rearrangement uses TRBV5-8 and TRBJ2-2; D is possibly TRBD2 (6 bases). CDR1 SGHTS and CDR2 YDEGEE come from the germline V gene. This CDR3 comprises 17 residues. V lost 0 bases and J 0 bases, leaving 12 bases between the germline ends. The CDR3 DNA reads as TGTGCCAGCAGCTTGGGGCGGGGTGGCCCGAACACCGGGGAGCTGTTTTTT. Its translation is CASSLGRGGPNTGELFF.

This clone was seen a single time. The rearrangement links TRBV4-1 to TRBJ2-7; 9 nucleotides align to TRBD1. The CDR3 has 15 amino acids. The junction had 7 bases not matched to a gene; V was cut back by 1 base and J by 6 bases. Germline V gives CDR1 MGHRA, CDR2 YSYEKL. The CDR3 region has the DNA TGCGCCAGCAGCCAAGCACACGACAGGGGGGTCGAGCAGTACTTC. Protein: CASSQAHDRGVEQYF.

The chain combines TRBV5-1 with TRBJ2-5, with TRBD2 identical over 7 bases. V lost 0 bases, J lost 6 bases, and 8 bases stayed unmatched. The CDR3 loop spans 15 amino acids. Germline V gene lookup returns CDR1 SGHRS and CDR2 YFSETQ. The CDR3 DNA is TGCGCCAGCAGCTTGGGGCAGGGCGGGGGAAAGACCCAGTACTTC. It specifies CASSLGQGGGKTQYF.

The V gene is TRBV7-2, the J gene TRBJ2-3; TRBD1 or TRBD2 may be the D gene (6 bases each). The CDR3 contains 17 residues. Trimming removed 4 bases from V and 2 bases from J, with 19 bases in between. The germline V gene encodes CDR1 SGHTA and CDR2 FQGNSA. In DNA, the CDR3 is TGTGCCAGCAGCTCGCCCGGGGGCCTTATCGTCACAGATACGCAGTATTTT. Its protein is CASSSPGGLIVTDTQYF.

This clone appeared once. One end of the junction does not line up with germline, which may come from a read error. The J gene is TRBJ1-2, the V gene TRBV18; D is unresolved. In germline, CDR1 is KGHSH, CDR2 LQKENI. The CDR3 length is 18 residues. CDR3 sequence: CASPPLGQTNSPNYGYTF. The DNA of the CDR3 is TGTGCCAGCCCACCTTTGGGTCAGACTAATTCCCCTAACTATGGCTACACCTTC.

This chain connects TRBV5-6 to TRBJ1-5; the D gene is possibly TRBD1 (5 bases). The V gene lost 2 bases and the J gene lost 2 bases, with 14 bases spanning the gap. This CDR3 has 16 residues. In germline, CDR1 is SGHDT, CDR2 YYEEEE. DNA for the CDR3: TGTGCCAGCAGCTTAACTGTCACGGGGGGCAATCAGCCCCAGCATTTT. Encoded protein: CASSLTVTGGNQPQHF.

This rearrangement joins TRBV7-2 to TRBJ2-6; TRBD2 is a possible D gene (6 bases). V was shortened by 3 bases and J by 0 bases, with 6 bases between the two germline ends. CDR3 length equals 15 residues. Germline loops: CDR1 SGHTA, CDR2 FQGNSA. CDR3 region: CASSFGGSGANVLTF. The CDR3 region has the DNA TGTGCCAGCAGCTTCGGGGGCTCTGGGGCCAACGTCCTGACTTTC.

The chain has TRBV28 and TRBJ1-2; perhaps TRBD1 as D (6 bases). Deletions cut 1 base from V and 6 bases from J, with 18 bases between. Germline CDR1 MDHEN, CDR2 SYDVKM. The CDR3 is 16 amino acids. CDR3: CASSLYSEGGRDGYTF. The CDR3 DNA sequence: TGTGCCAGCAGTTTATACTCCGAAGGGGGTCGTGATGGCTACACCTTC.

The chain has TRBV6-4 and TRBJ2-4; D perhaps matches TRBD1 (6 bases). The CDR3 is 18 residues long. V lost 3 bases, J lost 0 bases, and 18 bases lay in between. Germline V gene data show CDR1 as MRHNA and CDR2 as SNTAGT. CDR3 coding DNA: TGTGCCAGCAGTGATTCGATTACAGGGCTTATAGCCAAAAACATTCAGTACTTC. Protein: CASSDSITGLIAKNIQYF.

This rearrangement joins TRBV30 to TRBJ2-3; 7 bases agree with TRBD2. The J segment lost 2 bases and the V segment lost 3 bases, leaving 11 bases of the junction unmatched. The CDR3 spans 16 residues. In germline, CDR1 is GTSNPN, CDR2 SVGIG (reference sequence). The CDR3 reads CAWSGPTGGSTDTQYF. As DNA, the CDR3 is TGTGCCTGGAGCGGACCAACGGGGGGATCCACAGATACGCAGTATTTT.

Here the CDR3 reads CASSQFQGATEAFF. The CDR3 DNA reads TGTGCCAGCAGCCAATTTCAGGGGGCGACTGAAGCTTTCTTT. The chain has TRBV3-1 (or the pseudogene TRBV3-2) and TRBJ1-1; 8 nucleotides match TRBD1. V lost 2 bases and J lost 5; bases outside the gene matches: 4. CDR3 length: 14 amino acids. The germline V gene has CDR1 LGHDT and CDR2 YNNKEL (reference sequence).

The gene calls are TRBV19 and TRBJ1-5; D is undetermined. The CDR3 covers 16 residues. With 1 base removed from V and 0 bases from J, the gap between germline ends came to 10 bases. Germline loops: CDR1 LNHDA, CDR2 SQIVND (reference sequence). This CDR3 is CASSIGTTISNQPQHF. As DNA, the CDR3 is TGTGCCAGTAGTATAGGTACAACTATTAGCAATCAGCCCCAGCATTTT.

The rearrangement uses TRBV2 and TRBJ2-6; D is ambiguous. This CDR3 is 16 amino acids long. Germline lookup yields CDR1 SNHLY and CDR2 FYNNEI. The ends were cut back, 7 bases at V and 2 bases at J, with 15 bases in the middle. The DNA for the CDR3 is TGTGCCAGCACTGGGGTCCCCATAGCTGGGGCCAACGTCCTGACTTTC. Protein sequence: CASTGVPIAGANVLTF. Together with reference TRBV2 and TRBJ2-6, the CDR3 gives the full variable domain: EPEVTQTPSHQVTQMGQEVILRCVPISNHLYFYWYRQILGQKVEFLVSFYNNEISEKSEIFDDQFSVERPDGSNFTLKIRSTKLEDSAMYFCASTGVPIAGANVLTFGAGSRLTVL.

The V and J genes are TRBV5-8 and TRBJ1-5, with D perhaps TRBD1 (6 bases). There are 14 residues in the CDR3. CDR1 is SGHTS and CDR2 is YDEGEE in the germline V gene. V was cut by 4 bases and J by 5 bases, with 13 bases left in between. CDR3 sequence reads: CASSLRGPHQPQHF. The CDR3 DNA sequence: TGTGCCAGCAGCCTCCGGGGGCCTCATCAGCCCCAGCATTTT.

The rearrangement uses TRBV6-5 and TRBJ1-5; possible D gene TRBD1, 6 bases. With 0 bases removed from V and 6 bases from J, the gap between germline ends came to 15 bases. CDR1 MNHEY and CDR2 SVGAGI come from the germline V gene. The CDR3 extends over 16 amino acids. The CDR3 spells CASSYSAAGGGQPQHF. The CDR3 DNA reads as TGTGCCAGCAGTTACTCGGCGGCGGGGGGCGGTCAGCCCCAGCATTTT.